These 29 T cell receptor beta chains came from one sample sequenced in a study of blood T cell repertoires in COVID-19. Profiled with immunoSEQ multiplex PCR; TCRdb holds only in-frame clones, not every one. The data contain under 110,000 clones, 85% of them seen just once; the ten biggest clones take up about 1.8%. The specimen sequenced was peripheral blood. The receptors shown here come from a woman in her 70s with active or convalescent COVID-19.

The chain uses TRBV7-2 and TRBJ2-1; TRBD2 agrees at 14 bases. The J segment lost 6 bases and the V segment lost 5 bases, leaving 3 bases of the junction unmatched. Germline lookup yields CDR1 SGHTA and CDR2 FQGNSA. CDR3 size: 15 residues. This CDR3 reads CASSPGLAGANEQFF. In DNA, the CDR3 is TGTGCCAGCAGCCCGGGACTAGCGGGGGCCAATGAGCAGTTCTTC.

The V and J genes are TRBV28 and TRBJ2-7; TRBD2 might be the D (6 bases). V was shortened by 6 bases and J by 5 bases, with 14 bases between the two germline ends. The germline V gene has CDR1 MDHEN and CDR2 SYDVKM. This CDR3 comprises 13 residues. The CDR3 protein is CASSVTSINEQYF. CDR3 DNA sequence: TGTGCCAGCAGCGTGACTAGTATCAACGAGCAGTACTTC. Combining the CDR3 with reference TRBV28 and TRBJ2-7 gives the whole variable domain DVKVTQSSRYLVKRTGEKVFLECVQDMDHENMFWYRQDPGLGLRLIYFSYDVKMKEKGDIPEGYSVSREKKERFSLILESASTNQTSMYLCASSVTSINEQYFGPGTRLTVT.

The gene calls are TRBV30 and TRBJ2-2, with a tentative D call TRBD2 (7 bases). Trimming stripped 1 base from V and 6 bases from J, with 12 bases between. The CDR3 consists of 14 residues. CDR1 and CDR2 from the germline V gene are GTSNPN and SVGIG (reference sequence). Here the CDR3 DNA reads TGTGCCTGGAGTGGAAAAGGGGGGGCCGGGGAGCTGTTTTTT. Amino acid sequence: CAWSGKGGAGELFF. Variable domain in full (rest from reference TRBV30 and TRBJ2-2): SQTIHQWPATLVQPVGSPLSLECTVEGTSNPNLYWYRQAAGRGLQLLFYSVGIGQISSEVPQNLSASRPQDRQFILSSKKLLLSDSGFYLCAWSGKGGAGELFFGEGSRLTVL.

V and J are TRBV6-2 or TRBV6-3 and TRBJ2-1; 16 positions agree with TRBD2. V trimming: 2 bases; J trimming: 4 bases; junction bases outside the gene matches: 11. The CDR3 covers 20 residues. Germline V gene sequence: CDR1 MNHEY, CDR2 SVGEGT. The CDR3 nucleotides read TGTGCCAGCAGTTACGGGACTAGCGGGAGGGCCCTCGGTATATACAATGAGCAGTTCTTC. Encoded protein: CASSYGTSGRALGIYNEQFF.

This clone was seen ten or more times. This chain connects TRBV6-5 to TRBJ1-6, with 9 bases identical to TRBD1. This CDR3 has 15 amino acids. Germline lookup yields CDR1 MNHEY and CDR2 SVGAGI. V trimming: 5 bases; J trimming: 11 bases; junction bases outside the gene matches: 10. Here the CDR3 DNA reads TGTGCCAGCAGTCCAAAGGACAGGGGAAGAGCACCCCTCCACTTT. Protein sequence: CASSPKDRGRAPLHF.

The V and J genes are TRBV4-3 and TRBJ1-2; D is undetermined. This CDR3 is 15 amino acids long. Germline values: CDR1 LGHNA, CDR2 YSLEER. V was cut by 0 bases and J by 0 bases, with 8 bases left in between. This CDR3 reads CASSQDPGSNYGYTF. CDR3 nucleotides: TGCGCCAGCAGCCAAGACCCCGGTTCTAACTATGGCTACACCTTC.

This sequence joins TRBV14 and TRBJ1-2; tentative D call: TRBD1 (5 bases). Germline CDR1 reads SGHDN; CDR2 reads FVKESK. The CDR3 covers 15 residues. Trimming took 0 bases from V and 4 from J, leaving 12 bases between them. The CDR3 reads CASSQDRGSGYGYTF. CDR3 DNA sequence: TGTGCCAGCAGCCAAGATCGGGGGAGCGGCTATGGCTACACCTTC.

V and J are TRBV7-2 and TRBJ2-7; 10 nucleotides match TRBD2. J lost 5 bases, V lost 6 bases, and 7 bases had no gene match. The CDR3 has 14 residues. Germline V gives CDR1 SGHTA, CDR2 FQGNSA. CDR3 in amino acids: CASSFLAGVHEQYF. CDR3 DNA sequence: TGTGCCAGCAGTTTTCTAGCGGGAGTTCACGAGCAGTACTTC. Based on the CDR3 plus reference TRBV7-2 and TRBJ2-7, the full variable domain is GAGVSQSPSNKVTEKGKDVELRCDPISGHTALYWYRQSLGQGLEFLIYFQGNSAPDKSGLPSDRFSAERTGGSVSTLTIQRTQQEDSAVYLCASSFLAGVHEQYFGPGTRLTVT.

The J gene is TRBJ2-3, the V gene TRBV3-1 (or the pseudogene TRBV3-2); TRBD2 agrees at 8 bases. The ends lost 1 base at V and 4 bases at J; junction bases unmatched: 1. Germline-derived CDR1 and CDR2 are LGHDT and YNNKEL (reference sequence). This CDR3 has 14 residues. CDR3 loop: CASSQGLASDTQYF. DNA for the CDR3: TGTGCCAGCAGCCAAGGACTAGCGTCAGATACGCAGTATTTT.

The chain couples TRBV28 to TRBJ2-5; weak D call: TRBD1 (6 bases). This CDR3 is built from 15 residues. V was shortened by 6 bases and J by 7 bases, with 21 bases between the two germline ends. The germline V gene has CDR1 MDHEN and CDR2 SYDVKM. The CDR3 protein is CASRTGTLASGTQYF. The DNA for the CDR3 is TGTGCCAGCAGAACCGGGACACTCGCCTCGGGGACCCAGTACTTC.

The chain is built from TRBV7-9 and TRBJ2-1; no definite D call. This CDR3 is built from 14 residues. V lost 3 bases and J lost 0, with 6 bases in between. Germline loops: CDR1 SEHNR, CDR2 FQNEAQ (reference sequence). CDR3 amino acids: CASSFIGSYNEQFF. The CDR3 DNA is TGTGCCAGCAGCTTTATCGGCTCCTACAATGAGCAGTTCTTC.

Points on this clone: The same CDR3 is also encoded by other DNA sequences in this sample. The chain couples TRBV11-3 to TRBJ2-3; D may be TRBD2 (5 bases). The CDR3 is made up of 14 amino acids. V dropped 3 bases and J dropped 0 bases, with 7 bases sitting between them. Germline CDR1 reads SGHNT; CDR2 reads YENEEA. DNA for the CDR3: TGTGCCAGCAGCTTGACTACAAGCACAGATACGCAGTATTTT. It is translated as CASSLTTSTDTQYF.

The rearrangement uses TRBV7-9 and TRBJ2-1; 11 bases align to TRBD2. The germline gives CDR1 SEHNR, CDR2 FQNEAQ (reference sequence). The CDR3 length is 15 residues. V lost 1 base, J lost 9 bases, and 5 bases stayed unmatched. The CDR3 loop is CASSLETSGGTEQFF. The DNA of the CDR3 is TGTGCCAGCAGCTTAGAAACTAGCGGGGGAACTGAGCAGTTCTTC.

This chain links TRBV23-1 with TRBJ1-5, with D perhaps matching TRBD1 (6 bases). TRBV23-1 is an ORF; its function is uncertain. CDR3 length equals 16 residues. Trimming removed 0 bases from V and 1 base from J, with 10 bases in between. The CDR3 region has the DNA TGCGCCAGCAGTCAATCGAACAGGGAGAGCAATCAGCCCCAGCATTTT. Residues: CASSQSNRESNQPQHF.

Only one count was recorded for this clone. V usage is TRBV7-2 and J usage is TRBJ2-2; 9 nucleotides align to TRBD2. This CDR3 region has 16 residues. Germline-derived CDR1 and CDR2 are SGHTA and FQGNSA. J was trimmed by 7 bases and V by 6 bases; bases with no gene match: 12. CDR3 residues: CASSRPGGRVGGELFF. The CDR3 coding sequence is TGTGCCAGCAGTCGTCCGGGCGGGAGGGTCGGCGGGGAGCTGTTTTTT.

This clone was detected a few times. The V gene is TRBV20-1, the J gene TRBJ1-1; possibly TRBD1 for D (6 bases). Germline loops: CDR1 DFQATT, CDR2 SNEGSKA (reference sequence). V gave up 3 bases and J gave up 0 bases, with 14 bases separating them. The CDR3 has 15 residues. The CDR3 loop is CSASKGVLMNTEAFF. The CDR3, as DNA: TGCAGTGCTAGTAAGGGGGTGTTGATGAACACTGAAGCTTTCTTT.

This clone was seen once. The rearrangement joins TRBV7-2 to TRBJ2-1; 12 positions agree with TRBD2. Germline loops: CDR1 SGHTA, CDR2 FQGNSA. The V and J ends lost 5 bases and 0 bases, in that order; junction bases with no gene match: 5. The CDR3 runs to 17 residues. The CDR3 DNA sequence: TGTGCCAGCAGCCCCGGACTAGCGGGAAGCTCCTACAATGAGCAGTTCTTC. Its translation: CASSPGLAGSSYNEQFF. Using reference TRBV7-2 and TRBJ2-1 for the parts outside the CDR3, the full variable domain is GAGVSQSPSNKVTEKGKDVELRCDPISGHTALYWYRQSLGQGLEFLIYFQGNSAPDKSGLPSDRFSAERTGGSVSTLTIQRTQQEDSAVYLCASSPGLAGSSYNEQFFGPGTRLTVL.

CDR3 sequence: CASSLGQGDGNEQFF. In DNA form, the CDR3 reads TGTGCCAGCAGCTTGGGCCAGGGGGATGGGAATGAGCAGTTCTTC. V usage is TRBV11-3 and J usage is TRBJ2-1; TRBD1 matches 7 bases. Germline V gene sequence: CDR1 SGHNT, CDR2 YENEEA. V dropped 3 bases and J dropped 7; count of bases not matched to a gene: 9. This CDR3 has 15 amino acids. Filled out from reference TRBV11-3 and TRBJ2-1, the complete variable domain reads EAGVVQSPRYKIIEKKQPVAFWCNPISGHNTLYWYLQNLGQGPELLIRYENEEAVDDSQLPKDRFSAERLKGVDSTLKIQPAELGDSAVYLCASSLGQGDGNEQFFGPGTRLTVL.

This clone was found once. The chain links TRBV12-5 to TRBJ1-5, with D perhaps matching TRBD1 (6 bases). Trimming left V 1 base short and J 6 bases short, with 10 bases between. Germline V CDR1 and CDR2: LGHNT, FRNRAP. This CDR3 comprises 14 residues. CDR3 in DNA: TGTGCTAGTGGTTTGGGTACAGGGCCTCAGCCCCAGCATTTT. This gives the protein CASGLGTGPQPQHF.

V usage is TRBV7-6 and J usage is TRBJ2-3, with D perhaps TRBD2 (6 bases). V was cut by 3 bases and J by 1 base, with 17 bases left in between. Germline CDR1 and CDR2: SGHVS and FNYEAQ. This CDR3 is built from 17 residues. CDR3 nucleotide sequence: TGTGCCAGCAGCTTGAGGGGAGGTTCCGAGGGCACAGATACGCAGTATTTT. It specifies CASSLRGGSEGTDTQYF.

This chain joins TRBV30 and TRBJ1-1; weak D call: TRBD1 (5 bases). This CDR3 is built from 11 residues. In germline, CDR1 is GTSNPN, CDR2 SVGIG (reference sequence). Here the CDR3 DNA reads TGTGCGACAGCGACATACACTGAAGCTTTCTTT. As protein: CATATYTEAFF.

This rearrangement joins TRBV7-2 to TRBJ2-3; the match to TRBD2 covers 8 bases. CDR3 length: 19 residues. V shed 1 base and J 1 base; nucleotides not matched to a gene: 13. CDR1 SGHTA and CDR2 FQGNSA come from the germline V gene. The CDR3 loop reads CASSLVGTRLGAGTDTQYF. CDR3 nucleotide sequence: TGTGCCAGCAGCTTAGTGGGGACTAGATTGGGGGCGGGCACAGATACGCAGTATTTT.

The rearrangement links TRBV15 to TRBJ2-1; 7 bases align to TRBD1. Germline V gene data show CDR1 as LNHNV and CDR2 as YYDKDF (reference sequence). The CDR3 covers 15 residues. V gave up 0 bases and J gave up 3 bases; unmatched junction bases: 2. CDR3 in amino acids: CATSRDPGGYNEQFF. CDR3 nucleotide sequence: TGTGCCACCAGCAGAGACCCAGGGGGCTACAATGAGCAGTTCTTC.

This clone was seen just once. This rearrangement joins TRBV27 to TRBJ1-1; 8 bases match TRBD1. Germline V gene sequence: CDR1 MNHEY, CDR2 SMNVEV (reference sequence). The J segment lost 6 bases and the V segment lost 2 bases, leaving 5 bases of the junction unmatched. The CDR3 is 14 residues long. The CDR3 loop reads CASSLRGQGAEAFF. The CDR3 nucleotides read TGTGCCAGCAGTTTACGAGGACAGGGTGCTGAAGCTTTCTTT.

The CDR3: CASSTNDNQPQHF. CDR3 nucleotide sequence: TGTGCCAGCAGTACAAATGACAATCAGCCCCAGCATTTT. J is TRBJ1-5 and V is TRBV11-2; D is unresolved. From germline, CDR1 is SGHAT and CDR2 FQNNGV. Trimming removed 6 bases from V and 3 bases from J, with 9 bases in between. The CDR3 has 13 amino acids.

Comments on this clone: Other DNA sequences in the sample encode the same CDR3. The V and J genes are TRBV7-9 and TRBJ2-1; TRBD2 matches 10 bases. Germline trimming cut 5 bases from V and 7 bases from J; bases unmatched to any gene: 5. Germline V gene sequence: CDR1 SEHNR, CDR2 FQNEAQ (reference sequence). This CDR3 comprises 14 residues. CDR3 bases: TGTGCCAGCAGCCCCTCTAGCGGGGGAAATGAGCAGTTCTTC. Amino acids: CASSPSSGGNEQFF.

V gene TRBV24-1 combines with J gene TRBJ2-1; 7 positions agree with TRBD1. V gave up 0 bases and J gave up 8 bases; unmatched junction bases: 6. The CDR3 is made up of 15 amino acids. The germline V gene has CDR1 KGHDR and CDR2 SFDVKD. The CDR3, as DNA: TGTGCCACCAGTGATTTGACCCAGGGGGTCGATGAGCAGTTCTTC. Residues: CATSDLTQGVDEQFF.

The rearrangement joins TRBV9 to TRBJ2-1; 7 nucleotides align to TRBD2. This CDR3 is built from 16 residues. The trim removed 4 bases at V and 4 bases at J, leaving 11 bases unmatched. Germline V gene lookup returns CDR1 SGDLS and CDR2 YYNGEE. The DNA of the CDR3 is TGTGCCAGCAGCTGGGGAGGCCTAGCGGATTACAATGAGCAGTTCTTC. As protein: CASSWGGLADYNEQFF.

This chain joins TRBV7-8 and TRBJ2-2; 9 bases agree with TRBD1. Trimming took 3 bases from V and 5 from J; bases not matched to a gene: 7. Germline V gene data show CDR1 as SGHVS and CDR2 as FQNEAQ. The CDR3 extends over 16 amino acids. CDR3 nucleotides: TGTGCCAGCAGCTTTGGACAGGGGAAAGGTACCGGGGAGCTGTTTTTT. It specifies CASSFGQGKGTGELFF.